This T cell receptor (beta chain) was recovered during a study of cytomegalovirus exposure and HLA in healthy donors (dated by TCRdb to about 2017). Regarding the study in general: An earlier analysis of 587 of the donors reported about 280 Gb of sequence data and around 110 million unique TCR beta sequences obtained from around 170 million T cells. An early release covering 550 to 700 HLA-typed donors comprised 300 to 350 gigabases of sequencing data and roughly 85 million unique TCR sequences. Of the approximately 400 genotyped donors, approximately 81% were placed in the genetic ancestry cluster associated with self-reported Caucasian donors. The study aimed to test whether signatures of past pathogen exposure could be identified by cataloging public T cell receptors. Using immunosequencing, the study profiled T cell repertoires from fewer than 700 subjects and related those repertoires to cytomegalovirus serostatus. In addition to the first cohort of 666 subjects, a separate validation cohort of approximately 130 different subjects was used. High-throughput TCR immunosequencing, statistical association of individual TCRs with disease status, and machine learning were combined to predict cytomegalovirus infection status. A later analysis re-analyzed previously published TCR beta repertoires from 650 to 800 donors and added high-resolution HLA genotyping to study TCR occurrence patterns. In the later analysis, no new phenotypic data were used to find candidate immune exposures; instead, reliance was placed on TCR beta sequences and their occurrence across donors. An earlier analysis of 500 to 750 of the donors applied high-throughput TCR beta sequencing to assess whether each TCR beta V gene segment acted as functional or pseudogenic. Donor age, sex, ethnicity and CMV serostatus were collected together with the repertoire data. Genome-wide SNP genotypes for about 55% of the roughly 670 donors were used in a later genetic analysis, which treated that subset as a discovery cohort. All discovery cohort repertoires had been generated using a single sequencing platform. Both class I and class II loci were covered by HLA typing, at four-digit resolution. The number of typed donors differed by locus: about 620-640 for A, B, C, DRB1 and DQB1; some 500 for DQA1; about 600 for DPA1; and some 450 for DPB1. Five DR-DQ haplotypes were handled as single units for association and clustering, since linkage in the cohort was strong. On average, 235,054 unique TCR beta nucleotide sequences were sequenced per donor among a few hundred genotyped donors of the cohort, with roughly 20% of those sequences being non-productive.

The paper as a whole reports these results and caveats: A further reported finding was that TCR beta sequences accurately predicted the HLA-A and HLA-B alleles for most subjects in the first cohort. Strong co-occurrence of HLA alleles, especially DR and DQ, made assigning TCR associations to individual alleles difficult. Correlated functional status among segregating V segments might be attributable to linkage disequilibrium, but an unknown experimental factor could not be ruled out. Cytomegalovirus status was reported to be diagnosed by the classifier with high specificity and sensitivity in both the original and validation cohorts. In a later analysis, the rate of TCR association differed among HLA loci, with DRB1 alleles having the most associated TCRs and HLA-C alleles having the fewest. In vitro tests confirmed that a few of the cytomegalovirus-associated TCR beta chains recognize cytomegalovirus antigens. In a later analysis, several top co-occurrence clusters were reported to appear linked to parvovirus B19, influenza, CMV and Epstein-Barr virus. Across donors, most TCR sequences were observed very rarely, whereas some public TCRs were present in many individuals. This cohort had only TCR beta chains sequenced, and the lack of alpha or paired-chain data limited which features could be detected. Specific HLA alleles were associated with 15,000 to 20,000 TCR beta sequences at a false discovery rate of 0.05 in a later analysis. In an earlier analysis of around 600 of the donors, most TCR beta V segments were observed in productive rearrangements about 87% or about 30% of the time, broadly matching IMGT annotations. In a later analysis, HLA-associated TCR beta chains were found to be more clonally expanded and to have lower generation probabilities than equally common non-associated chains. Some IMGT-functional V segments, including TRBV6-2 and TRBV6-3, could not be told apart with the 87-base-pair reads, so those segments were excluded. It was suggested by the authors that the approach could potentially be generalized to other disease states and immunological phenotypes. A later genetic analysis associated a missense DCLRE1C variant with V-gene and J-gene trimming of TCR beta chains, and an independent cohort replicated the association. About 17 rarely observed V segments, including chromosome 9 orphons, were excluded from the earlier analysis of some 590 of the donors because counts were too low. Because some donors lacked HLA typing at each locus, the association tests relied only on the typed subset. The study gave a list of some 150 TCR beta chains associated with cytomegalovirus. In a later analysis, most CMV-associated TCR beta chains were found to appear HLA-restricted, with HLA associations seemingly driven largely by CMV exposure. CMV serostatus was the only immune exposure information available for the cohort. Roughly uniform sequencing depth across donors was assumed in presence/absence analyses, although this assumption may not hold. A cluster of highly shared sequence variants was judged likely to represent a technical artifact of the sequencing pipeline. According to a later genetic analysis, donors in an Asian-associated ancestry cluster had fewer N-insertions in productive TCRs than the approximately 650-donor mean.

Preparation of the library involved the immunoSEQ multiplex PCR assay. The multiplex PCR relied on a mix of 60 forward primers for TCR Vbeta segments and 13 reverse primers for TCR Jbeta segments. The CDR3 region of rearranged TCR beta genes was amplified from genomic DNA by a multiplex PCR assay. Amplified TCR beta libraries were sequenced as 87-base-pair reads on the Illumina HiSeq System. The authors' pipeline ran thus. A later analysis tallied 80 million to 95 million unique TCR beta chains across the 700 or so repertoires, and approximately 11 million of those chains were shared by two or more donors. To remove PCR and sequencing errors, raw reads were error-corrected and collapsed into unique sequences using a nearest-neighbor algorithm that merged closely related sequences. To assign V, D and J gene segments, CDR3 sequences were aligned to IMGT reference sequences. Each retained sequence needed at least a six-nucleotide match to both a V gene segment and a J gene segment. A rearrangement counted as productive if the CDR3 had no stop codons and remained in frame with V and J, and every other rearrangement counted as non-productive. CDR3 was defined by IMGT convention, running from the second conserved V-encoded cysteine to the conserved J-encoded phenylalanine. The earlier analysis of about 530 of the donors excluded any sequence lacking an unambiguous match to a single V gene segment. In an earlier analysis of around 590 of the donors, a V segment was called functional when productive rearrangements were above 56.7%, and segregating when the standard deviation between donors exceeded 5%. A statistical classification framework was developed to diagnose cytomegalovirus status using the catalog of TCR beta chain sequences. In a later analysis, V and J genes were assigned by comparing TCR nucleotide sequences against IMGT/GENE-DB human TR gene sequences. Using the TCRdist pipeline, a later analysis assigned CDR3 sequences along with most-parsimonious VDJ recombination scenarios. A later analysis defined each TCR beta chain by its CDR3 amino acid sequence plus V-gene family, and excluded reads lacking a unique V-gene family. To address suspected cross-contamination and a sequencing artifact, a later analysis removed approximately 600 highly shared, low-generation-probability nucleotide sequences. In a later analysis, a clonal expansion index for each public chain was calculated from normalized within-repertoire ranks of inferred template counts. A later analysis computed generation probabilities with a VDJ recombination model fitted to out-of-frame rearrangements, and checked the results against IGoR. In a later analysis, TCR-TCR, TCR-HLA and TCR-CMV co-occurrence was scored with hypergeometric tests, and a repertoire-size bias correction was applied to TCR pairs. In a later analysis, false discovery rates were estimated by permuting HLA or CMV assignments 20 times. In a later analysis, co-occurring TCRs were grouped with DBSCAN, and TCRdist sequence similarity was added when clustering was performed within HLA-allele-positive subsets. Repertoires with fewer than 30,000 or more than 120,000 public chains were left out of co-occurrence clustering, as were a handful of repertoires with anomalous nucleotide sharing. The source is immuneACCESS, and TCRdb retained only in-frame sequences with V and J called. Part of the clones is not carried over; for the studies checked, unresolved V genes explain less than half of this, and the remainder is unexplained. The V and J calls and clone size are taken from that table; D and trimming were inferred from the DNA. The sample table lists fewer than 90,000 clones, about 75% of them with a count of one. Jointly, the top ten make up over 9% of the sample.

Note on this clone: There is no known antigen for this receptor. No much larger clone is present one base from it, and per-base qualities are unavailable.

CDR3 length: 15 amino acids, cysteine to phenylalanine. The retained sequence is limited to the CDR3, 45 bases, with the frame set at the first base. CDR1 and CDR2, per the germline V gene (reference sequence), are LNHNV and YYDKDF. V was cut back by 1 base and J by 5 bases, leaving a gap of 11 bases between them. In total, fewer than 750 healthy bone marrow donors made up the cohort. All cohort members were sampled while nominally healthy, although unrecorded immune exposures were likely present. The donor was CMV seropositive and belonged to the group of 270 or so seropositive cohort members. A peripheral blood sample was provided by each donor, and peripheral blood mononuclear cells were used for TCR beta sequencing. The Qiagen DNeasy Blood Extraction Kit was used to extract genomic DNA from the blood cell samples.

The receptor's source is a man younger than 45 in good health and CMV-seropositive. The source material was PBMCs. The sequence is built from TRBV15 and TRBJ1-4; perhaps TRBD1 is the D gene, with 5 bases matching. The nucleotides read TGTGCCACCAGCAGAGGGGGGGTGGAGAATGAAAAACTGTTTTTT. Its translation reads: CATSRGGVENEKLFF.